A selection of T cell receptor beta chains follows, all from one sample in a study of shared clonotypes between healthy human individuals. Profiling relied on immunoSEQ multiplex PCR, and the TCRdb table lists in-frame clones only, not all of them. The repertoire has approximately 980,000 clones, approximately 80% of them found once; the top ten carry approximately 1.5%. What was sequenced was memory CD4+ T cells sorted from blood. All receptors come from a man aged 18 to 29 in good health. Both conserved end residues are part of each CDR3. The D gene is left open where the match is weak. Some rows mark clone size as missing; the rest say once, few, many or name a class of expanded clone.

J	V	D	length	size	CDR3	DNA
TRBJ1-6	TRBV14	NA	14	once	CASSQILSNSPLHF	TGTGCCAGCAGCCAAATCCTTTCTAATTCACCCCTCCACTTT
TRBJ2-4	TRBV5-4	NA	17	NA	CASSPGSSMGAKNIQYF	TGTGCCAGCAGCCCCGGGTCTAGCATGGGGGCCAAAAACATTCAGTACTTC
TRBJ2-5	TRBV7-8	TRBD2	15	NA	CASSLSSGIQETQYF	TGTGCCAGCAGCTTATCCAGCGGGATACAAGAGACCCAGTACTTC
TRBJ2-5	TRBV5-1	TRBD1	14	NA	CASSQQGYGETQYF	TGCGCCAGCAGCCAACAGGGGTATGGGGAGACCCAGTACTTC
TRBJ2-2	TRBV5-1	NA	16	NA	CASSSGNWANTGELFF	TGCGCCAGCTCCTCTGGTAATTGGGCGAACACCGGGGAGCTGTTTTTT
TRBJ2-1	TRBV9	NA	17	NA	CASSQSTSGRLGNEQFF	TGTGCCAGCAGCCAATCGACTAGTGGACGACTAGGCAATGAGCAGTTCTTC
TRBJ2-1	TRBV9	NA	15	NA	CASSARDQSYNEQFF	TGTGCCAGCAGCGCCCGGGACCAGTCCTACAATGAGCAGTTCTTC
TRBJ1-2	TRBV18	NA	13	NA	CASSPRDGDGYTF	TGTGCCAGCTCGCCTCGGGACGGAGATGGCTACACCTTC
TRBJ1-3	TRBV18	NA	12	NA	CASSPNGDTIYF	TGTGCCAGCTCACCAAATGGGGACACCATATATTTT
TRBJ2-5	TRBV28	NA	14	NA	CAAGGGSLGETQYF	TGTGCCGCGGGTGGGGGGTCCCTTGGGGAGACCCAGTACTTC
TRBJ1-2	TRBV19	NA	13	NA	CASSMDGKNGYTF	TGTGCCAGTAGTATGGACGGAAAGAATGGCTACACCTTC
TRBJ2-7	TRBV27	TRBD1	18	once	CASSFTYSGTGTSYEQYF	TGTGCCAGCAGTTTTACCTACTCCGGGACAGGGACATCCTACGAGCAGTACTTC
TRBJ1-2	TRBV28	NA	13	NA	CASSLRSNYGYTF	TGTGCCAGCAGTTTACGATCTAACTATGGCTACACCTTC